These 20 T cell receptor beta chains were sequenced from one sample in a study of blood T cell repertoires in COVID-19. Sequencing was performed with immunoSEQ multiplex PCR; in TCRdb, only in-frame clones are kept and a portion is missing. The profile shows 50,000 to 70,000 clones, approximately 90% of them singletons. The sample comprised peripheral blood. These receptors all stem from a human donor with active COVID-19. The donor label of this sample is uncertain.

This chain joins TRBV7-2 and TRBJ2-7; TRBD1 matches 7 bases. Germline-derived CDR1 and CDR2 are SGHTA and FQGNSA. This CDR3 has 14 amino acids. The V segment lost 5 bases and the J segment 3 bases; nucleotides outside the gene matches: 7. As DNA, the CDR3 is TGTGCCAGCAGCACCCAGACAGGGTACTACGAGCAGTACTTC. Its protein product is CASSTQTGYYEQYF.

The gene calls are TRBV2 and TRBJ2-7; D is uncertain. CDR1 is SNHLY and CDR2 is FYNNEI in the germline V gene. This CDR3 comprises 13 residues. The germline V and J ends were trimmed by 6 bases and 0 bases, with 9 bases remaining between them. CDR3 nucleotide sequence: TGTGCCAGCAGGCAGGATCTCTCCTACGAGCAGTACTTC. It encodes CASRQDLSYEQYF.

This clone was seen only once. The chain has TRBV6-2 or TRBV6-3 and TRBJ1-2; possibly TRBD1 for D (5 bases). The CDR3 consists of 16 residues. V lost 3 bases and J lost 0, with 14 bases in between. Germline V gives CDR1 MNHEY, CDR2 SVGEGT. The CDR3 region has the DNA TGTGCCAGCAGTTATCGGGGGACCTCTTCTAACTATGGCTACACCTTC. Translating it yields CASSYRGTSSNYGYTF.

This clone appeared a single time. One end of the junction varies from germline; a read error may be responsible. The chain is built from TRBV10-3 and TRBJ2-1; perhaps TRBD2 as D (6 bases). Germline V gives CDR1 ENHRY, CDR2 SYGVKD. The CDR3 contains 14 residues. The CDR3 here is CVISESGTPTEQFF. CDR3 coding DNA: TGTGTCATCAGTGAGTCGGGGACTCCCACTGAGCAGTTCTTC.

This chain's CDR3 is CASTIGTGLYNEQFF. The DNA for the CDR3 is TGTGCCAGCACCATCGGGACTGGCCTCTACAATGAGCAGTTCTTC. V gene TRBV7-8 combines with J gene TRBJ2-1, with D possibly TRBD2 on 6 matching bases. Germline CDR1 SGHVS, CDR2 FQNEAQ. The CDR3 totals 15 residues. The V gene lost 7 bases and the J gene lost 3 bases, with 16 bases spanning the gap.

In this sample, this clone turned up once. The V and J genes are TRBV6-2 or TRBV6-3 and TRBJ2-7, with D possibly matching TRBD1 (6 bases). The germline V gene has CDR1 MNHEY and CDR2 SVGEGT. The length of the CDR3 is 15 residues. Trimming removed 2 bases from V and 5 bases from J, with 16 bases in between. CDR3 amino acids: CASSYALGASNEQYF. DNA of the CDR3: TGTGCCAGCAGTTACGCTCTGGGGGCCTCTAACGAGCAGTACTTC.

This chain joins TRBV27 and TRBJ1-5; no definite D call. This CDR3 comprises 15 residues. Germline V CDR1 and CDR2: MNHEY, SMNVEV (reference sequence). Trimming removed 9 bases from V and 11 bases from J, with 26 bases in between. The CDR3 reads CARSAGETSSEAQHF. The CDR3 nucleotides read TGTGCCAGGTCAGCCGGGGAGACCTCTTCCGAGGCCCAGCATTTT.

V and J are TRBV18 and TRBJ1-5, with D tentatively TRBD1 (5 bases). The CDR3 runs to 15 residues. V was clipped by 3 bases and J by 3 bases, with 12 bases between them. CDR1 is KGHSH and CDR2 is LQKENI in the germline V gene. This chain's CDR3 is CASSPPGGSNQPQHF. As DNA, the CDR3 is TGTGCCAGCTCACCCCCCGGGGGTTCCAATCAGCCCCAGCATTTT.

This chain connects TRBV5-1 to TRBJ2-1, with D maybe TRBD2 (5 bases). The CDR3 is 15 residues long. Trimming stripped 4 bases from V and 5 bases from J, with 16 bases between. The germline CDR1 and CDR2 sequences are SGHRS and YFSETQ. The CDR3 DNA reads TGCGCCAGCAGCCCGGAGACTGCTAGCAACAATGAGCAGTTCTTC. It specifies CASSPETASNNEQFF.

CDR3 residues: CASSWTGTNTGELFF. The CDR3 DNA sequence: TGTGCCAGCAGTTGGACAGGGACCAACACCGGGGAGCTGTTTTTT. The chain has TRBV27 and TRBJ2-2, with 8 bases matching TRBD1. Looked up from germline, CDR1 is MNHEY and CDR2 is SMNVEV (reference sequence). The trim removed 4 bases at V and 2 bases at J, leaving 3 bases unmatched. The CDR3 consists of 15 residues.

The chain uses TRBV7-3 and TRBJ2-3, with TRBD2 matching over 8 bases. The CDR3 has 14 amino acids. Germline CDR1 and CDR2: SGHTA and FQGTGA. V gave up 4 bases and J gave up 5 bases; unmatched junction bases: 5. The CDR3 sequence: CASSSSGGIDTQYF. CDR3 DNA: TGTGCCAGCAGCTCCAGCGGGGGTATAGATACGCAGTATTTT.

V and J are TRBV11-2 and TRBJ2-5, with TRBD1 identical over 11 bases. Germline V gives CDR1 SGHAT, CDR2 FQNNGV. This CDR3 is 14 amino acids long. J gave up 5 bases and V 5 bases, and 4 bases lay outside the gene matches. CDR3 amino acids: CASSRDRGSETQYF. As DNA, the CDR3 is TGTGCCAGCAGCCGGGACAGGGGGTCCGAGACCCAGTACTTC.

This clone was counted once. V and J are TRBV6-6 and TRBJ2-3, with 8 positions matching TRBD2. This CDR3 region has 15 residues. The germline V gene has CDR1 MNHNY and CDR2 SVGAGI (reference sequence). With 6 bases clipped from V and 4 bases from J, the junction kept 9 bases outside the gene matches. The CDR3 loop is CASRDSGGASDTQYF. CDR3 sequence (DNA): TGTGCCAGCAGAGATTCCGGGGGGGCATCAGATACGCAGTATTTT.

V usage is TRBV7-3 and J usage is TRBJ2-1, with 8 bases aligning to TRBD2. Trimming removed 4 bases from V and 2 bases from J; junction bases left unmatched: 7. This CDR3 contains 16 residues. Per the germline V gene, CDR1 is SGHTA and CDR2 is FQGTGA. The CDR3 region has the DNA TGTGCCAGCAGCTGGGGGGTAGCGGGGCCCTACAATGAGCAGTTCTTC. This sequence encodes CASSWGVAGPYNEQFF.

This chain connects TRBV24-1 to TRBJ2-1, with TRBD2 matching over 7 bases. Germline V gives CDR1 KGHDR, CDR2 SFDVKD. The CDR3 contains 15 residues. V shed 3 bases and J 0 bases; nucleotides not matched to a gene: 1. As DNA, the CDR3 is TGTGCCACCAGTGATCTAGCGGCCTCCTACAATGAGCAGTTCTTC. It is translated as CATSDLAASYNEQFF.

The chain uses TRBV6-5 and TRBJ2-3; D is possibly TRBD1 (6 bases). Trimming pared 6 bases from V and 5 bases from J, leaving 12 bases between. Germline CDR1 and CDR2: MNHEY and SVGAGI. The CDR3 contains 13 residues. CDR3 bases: TGTGCCAGCAGAGCTACAGGGAAAGATACGCAGTATTTT. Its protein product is CASRATGKDTQYF.

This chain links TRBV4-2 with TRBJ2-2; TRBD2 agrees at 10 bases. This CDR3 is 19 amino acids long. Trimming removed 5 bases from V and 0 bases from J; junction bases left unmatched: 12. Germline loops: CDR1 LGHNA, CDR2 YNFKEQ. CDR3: CASSYMASGRPPNTGELFF. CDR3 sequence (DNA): TGTGCCAGCAGCTATATGGCTAGCGGGAGACCACCGAACACCGGGGAGCTGTTTTTT.

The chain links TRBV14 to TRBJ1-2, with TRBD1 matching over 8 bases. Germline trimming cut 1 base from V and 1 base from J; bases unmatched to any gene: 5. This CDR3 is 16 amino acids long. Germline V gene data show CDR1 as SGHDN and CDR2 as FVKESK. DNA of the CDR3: TGTGCCAGCAGCCAAGTGAACAGGGGGTTTAACTATGGCTACACCTTC. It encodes CASSQVNRGFNYGYTF.

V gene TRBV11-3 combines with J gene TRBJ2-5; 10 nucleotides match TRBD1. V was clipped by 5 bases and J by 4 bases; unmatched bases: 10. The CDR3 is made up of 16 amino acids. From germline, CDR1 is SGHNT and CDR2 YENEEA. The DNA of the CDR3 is TGTGCCAGCAGCCCCCGGAGAGACAGGGGGCGAGAGACCCAGTACTTC. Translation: CASSPRRDRGRETQYF.

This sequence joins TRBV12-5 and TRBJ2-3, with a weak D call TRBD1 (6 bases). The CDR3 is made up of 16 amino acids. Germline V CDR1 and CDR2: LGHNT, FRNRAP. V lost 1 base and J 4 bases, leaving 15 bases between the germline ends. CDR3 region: CASGLGQAVGPDTQYF. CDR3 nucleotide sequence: TGTGCTAGTGGTTTGGGACAGGCAGTCGGCCCAGATACGCAGTATTTT.